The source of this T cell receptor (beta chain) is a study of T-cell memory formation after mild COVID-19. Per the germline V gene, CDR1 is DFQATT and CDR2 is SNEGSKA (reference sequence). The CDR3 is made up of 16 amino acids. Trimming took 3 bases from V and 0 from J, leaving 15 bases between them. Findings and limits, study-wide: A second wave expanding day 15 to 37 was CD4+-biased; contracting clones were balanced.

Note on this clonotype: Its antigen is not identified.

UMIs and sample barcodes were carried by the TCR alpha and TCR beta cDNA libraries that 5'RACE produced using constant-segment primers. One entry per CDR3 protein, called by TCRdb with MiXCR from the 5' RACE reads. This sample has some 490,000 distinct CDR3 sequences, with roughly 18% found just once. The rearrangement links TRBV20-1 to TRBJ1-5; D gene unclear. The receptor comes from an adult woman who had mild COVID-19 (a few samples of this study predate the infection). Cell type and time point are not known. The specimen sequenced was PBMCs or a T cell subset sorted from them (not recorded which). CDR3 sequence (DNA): TGCAGTGCTAGGGGTCACCCGAATTATAGCAATCAGCCCCAGCATTTT. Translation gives CSARGHPNYSNQPQHF.